Listed below are T cell receptor beta chains from one sample, sequenced in a study of cytomegalovirus exposure and HLA in healthy donors. TCRdb's copy holds only in-frame clones and misses some; the assay was immunoSEQ multiplex PCR. Altogether about 190,000 clones are present, 75% to 85% being singletons, with the ten largest covering about 0.8%. Sequencing was carried out using PBMCs. These receptors were obtained from a woman aged 18-29 years in good health and CMV-seronegative. CDR3s include the opening cysteine and the closing phenylalanine or tryptophan. The D gene is left open where the match is weak. For some rows the clone size is stated as once, few or many, or as a class when expanded; others skip it.

V gene	J gene	D gene	clone size	CDR3 DNA	CDR3 protein
TRBV2	TRBJ1-3	-	-	TGTGCCAGTCAGGGTCCTAGCTCTGGAAACACCATATATTTT	CASQGPSSGNTIYF
TRBV27	TRBJ2-6	TRBD2	-	TGTGCCAGCAGCCCCCGGCTAGCGGGAACCGGGGCCAACGTCCTGACTTTC	CASSPRLAGTGANVLTF
TRBV18	TRBJ2-7	-	-	TGTGCCAGCTCACAAATTGAGGCTAGGGGCAGGGAGCAGTACTTC	CASSQIEARGREQYF
TRBV6-5	TRBJ2-1	-	-	TGTGCCAGCAGTTATGTTCGGGACAATGAGCAGTTCTTC	CASSYVRDNEQFF
TRBV5-1	TRBJ1-2	TRBD1	-	TGCGCCAGCAGCTTGGGGGACAGGGATGACTATGGCTACACCTTC	CASSLGDRDDYGYTF
TRBV10-3	TRBJ2-3	TRBD2	-	TGTGCTGGAAGTTGGGGGGATAGCGGGAGCACAGATACGCAGTATTTT	CAGSWGDSGSTDTQYF
TRBV18	TRBJ2-3	-	-	TGTGCCAGCTCACCAGGGGGCGAGTCTAGCACAGATACGCAGTATTTT	CASSPGGESSTDTQYF
TRBV6-5	TRBJ2-7	TRBD2	-	TGTGCCAGCAGCTATGGACTAGCGGGAGGCTACGAGCAGTACTTC	CASSYGLAGGYEQYF
TRBV30	TRBJ1-2	TRBD1	once	TGTGCCTGGAGTGTACAGGGGGGCTATGGCTACACCTTC	CAWSVQGGYGYTF
TRBV5-1	TRBJ2-3	TRBD2	-	TGCGCCAGCAGCTTGACCACTAGCGGGGGGGCTGGAGATACGCAGTATTTT	CASSLTTSGGAGDTQYF
TRBV9	TRBJ1-3	-	-	TGTGCCAGCAGCCCGCAGACACAAACCCGATTCTCTGGAAACACCATATATTTT	CASSPQTQTRFSGNTIYF
TRBV7-9	TRBJ2-7	TRBD1	-	TGTGCCAGCAGCAAAGCGGACAGGGGTTCCTACGAGCAGTACTTC	CASSKADRGSYEQYF
TRBV6-6	TRBJ1-5	-	-	TGTGCCGTGGGGGAGGAAGGCAATCAGCCCCAGCATTTT	CAVGEEGNQPQHF
TRBV5-1	TRBJ1-1	-	-	TGCGCCAGCAGCTCAAGTATGGGCAGCACTGAAGCTTTCTTT	CASSSSMGSTEAFF
TRBV27	TRBJ2-7	-	-	TGTGCCAGCAGTCAGCAGGGTATCCCCCACGAGCAGTACTTC	CASSQQGIPHEQYF
TRBV2	TRBJ1-1	-	-	TGTGCCAGCAGTACCCGAGGGTTCATTCCGGGGACTGAAGCTTTCTTT	CASSTRGFIPGTEAFF
TRBV2	TRBJ1-6	TRBD1	-	TGTGCCAGCAGACCCACGACAGGGACAAGCTCCTATAATTCACCCCTCCACTTT	CASRPTTGTSSYNSPLHF
TRBV5-8	TRBJ2-3	-	-	TGTGCCAGCAGCATCGGAGAAGACGCAGATACGCAGTATTTT	CASSIGEDADTQYF
TRBV19	TRBJ2-1	TRBD2	-	TGTGCCAGTAGTATAGGGACTAGCGGGAATGAGCAGTTCTTC	CASSIGTSGNEQFF
TRBV30	TRBJ2-5	-	-	TGTGCCTGGAGTCTAGGGGTGGGTGAGACCCAGTACTTC	CAWSLGVGETQYF
TRBV18	TRBJ2-6	TRBD2	-	TGTGCCAGCTCACCACCCTTCGGACTAGCGGGGGGTGGGGCCAACGTCCTGACTTTC	CASSPPFGLAGGGANVLTF
TRBV27	TRBJ1-4	TRBD1	-	TGTGCCAGCAGTTTAGGGGGACAGGGATTTGAAAAACTGTTTTTT	CASSLGGQGFEKLFF
TRBV5-1	TRBJ1-3	-	-	TGCGCCAGCAGCTTAGGGGGCTCTGGAAACACCATATATTTT	CASSLGGSGNTIYF
TRBV5-3	TRBJ2-7	-	once	TGTGCCAGAAGCTTCCAGGGGAACTACGAGCAGTACTTC	CARSFQGNYEQYF
TRBV5-1	TRBJ2-5	TRBD2	-	TGCGCCAGCAGCTCCCTAGCGGCGGAAGAGACCCAGTACTTC	CASSSLAAEETQYF
TRBV7-9	TRBJ1-2	-	-	TGTGCCAGCAGCCCGACAGGCCCTTTCGGCTACACCTTC	CASSPTGPFGYTF
TRBV6-5	TRBJ1-4	TRBD1	-	TGTGCCAGCAGGAAAACCGGGACAGGCCAAGAAAAACTGTTTTTT	CASRKTGTGQEKLFF
TRBV5-4	TRBJ2-2	-	-	TGTGCCAGCAGCGAGGGGGTAGCGGGCACCGGGGAGCTGTTTTTT	CASSEGVAGTGELFF
TRBV10-3	TRBJ2-3	TRBD2	-	TGTGCCATCAGCTTAGCGGGGTTCACAGATACGCAGTATTTT	CAISLAGFTDTQYF
TRBV12-5	TRBJ1-2	TRBD1	-	TGTGCTAGTGGTTCCCACAGGGGCACTAACTATGGCTACACCTTC	CASGSHRGTNYGYTF
TRBV29-1	TRBJ1-1	-	few	TGCAGCGTTGAAGCGGCAGGGCTTTACACTGAAGCTTTCTTT	CSVEAAGLYTEAFF
TRBV5-6	TRBJ1-6	-	-	TGTGCCAGCACCAAAGGCGGGTCACCCCTCCACTTT	CASTKGGSPLHF
TRBV2	TRBJ1-2	-	-	TGTGCCAGCAGTACCGACGGTCAGCGATTCTATGGCTACACCTTC	CASSTDGQRFYGYTF
TRBV6-5	TRBJ2-7	-	-	TGTGCCAGCAGTTATAGTCTACCTAGCGAAGCCTACGAGCAGTACTTC	CASSYSLPSEAYEQYF
TRBV19	TRBJ2-1	TRBD2	-	TGTGCCAGTGGGCAACCAGCGGGAGTAAATGAGCAGTTCTTC	CASGQPAGVNEQFF
TRBV7-3	TRBJ2-1	-	-	TGTGCCAGCAGCCCACACGGAGTTATGGTAAATGAGCAGTTCTTC	CASSPHGVMVNEQFF
TRBV5-1	TRBJ2-1	-	-	TGCGCCAGCAGCTTGCGACCAACTAGTCTGGGTTTTCATGAGCAGTTCTTC	CASSLRPTSLGFHEQFF
TRBV18	TRBJ1-1	TRBD1	-	TGTGCCAGCTCACAACTGGGACAGGGGCTAAACACTGAAGCTTTCTTT	CASSQLGQGLNTEAFF
TRBV10-1	TRBJ1-2	-	few	TGCGCCAGCAGTCTATCAGGGTCCTATGGCTACACCTTC	CASSLSGSYGYTF
TRBV30	TRBJ2-1	-	-	TGTGCCTGGAGTTTGGGGGCCCCGGCCAATGAGCAGTTCTTC	CAWSLGAPANEQFF